The rows below give T cell receptor beta chains drawn from one sample of a study of cytomegalovirus exposure and HLA in healthy donors. Some clones are missing from TCRdb's copy, which holds only in-frame ones; the method was immunoSEQ multiplex PCR. The sample shows under 95,000 clones, over 60% of them seen only once. Sequencing was performed on PBMCs. These receptors all stem from a male donor in good health and CMV-seronegative. Both conserved end residues are part of each CDR3.

TRBV5-5	TRBJ2-1	CASSRDSLNEQFF
TRBV19	TRBJ1-2	CASSTRTGTANYGYPF
TRBV6-8	TRBJ1-3	CASSSSLGPSGNTIYF
TRBV9	TRBJ2-5	CASSTSGLGQELQETQYF
TRBV7-2	TRBJ2-7	CASSSSEYYEQYF
TRBV10-1	TRBJ1-1	CASSEGENTEAFF
TRBV5-1	TRBJ1-6	CASSVQGVGNSPLHF
TRBV28	TRBJ2-7	CASSPALSRGNSYEQYF
TRBV4-2	TRBJ1-4	CASSLRTGVYEKLFF
TRBV5-1	.	CASSGRAGYEQYF
TRBV6-1	TRBJ2-7	CASSEVMAGGSYEQYF
TRBV27	TRBJ2-7	CASSLIGTGARGEQYF
TRBV9	TRBJ2-1	CASSVSLAGGYQTRSDNEQFF
TRBV28	TRBJ1-2	CAIIGGYGYTF
TRBV5-1	TRBJ2-1	CASSLEASGSCEQFF
TRBV6-1	TRBJ1-5	CASSPVSSQPQHF
TRBV11-2	TRBJ2-1	CASSSTQTARSTFF
TRBV6-1	TRBJ1-4	CASSVTGPAEKLFF
TRBV4-1	TRBJ2-3	CASSRLNAPEDTQYF